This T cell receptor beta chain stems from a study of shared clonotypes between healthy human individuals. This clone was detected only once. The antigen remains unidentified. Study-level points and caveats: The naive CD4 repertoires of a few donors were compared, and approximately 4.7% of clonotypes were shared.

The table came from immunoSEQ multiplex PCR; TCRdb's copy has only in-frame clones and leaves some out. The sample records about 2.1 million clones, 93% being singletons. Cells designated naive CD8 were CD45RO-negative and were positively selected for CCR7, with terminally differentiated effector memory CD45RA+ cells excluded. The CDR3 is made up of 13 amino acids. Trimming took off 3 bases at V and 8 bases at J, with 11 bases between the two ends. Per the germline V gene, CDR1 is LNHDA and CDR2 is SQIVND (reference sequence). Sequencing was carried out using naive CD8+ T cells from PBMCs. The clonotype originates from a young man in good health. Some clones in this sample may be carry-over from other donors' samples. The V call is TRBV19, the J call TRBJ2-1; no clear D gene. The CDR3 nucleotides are TGTGCCAGTAGTATCCGGCTTTTGGATGAGCAGTTCTTC. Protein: CASSIRLLDEQFF.